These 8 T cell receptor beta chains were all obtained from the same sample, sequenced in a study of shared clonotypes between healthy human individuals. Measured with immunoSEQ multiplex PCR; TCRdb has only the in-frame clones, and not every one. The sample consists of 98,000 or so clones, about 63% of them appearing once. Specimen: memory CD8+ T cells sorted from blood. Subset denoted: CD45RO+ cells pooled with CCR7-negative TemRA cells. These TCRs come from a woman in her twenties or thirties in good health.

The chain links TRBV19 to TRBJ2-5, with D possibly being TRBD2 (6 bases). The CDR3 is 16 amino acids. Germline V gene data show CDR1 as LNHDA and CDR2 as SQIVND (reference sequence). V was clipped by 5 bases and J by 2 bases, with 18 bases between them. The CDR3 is CASSPNPGLLQETQYF. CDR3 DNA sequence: TGTGCCAGTAGTCCGAACCCGGGACTCTTGCAAGAGACCCAGTACTTC.

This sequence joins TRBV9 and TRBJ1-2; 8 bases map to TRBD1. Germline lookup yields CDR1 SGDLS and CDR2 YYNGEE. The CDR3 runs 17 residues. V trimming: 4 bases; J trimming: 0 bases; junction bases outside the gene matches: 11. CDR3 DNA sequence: TGTGCCAGCAGCCCTTGGACAGGGAGTCAAACTAACTATGGCTACACCTTC. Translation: CASSPWTGSQTNYGYTF.

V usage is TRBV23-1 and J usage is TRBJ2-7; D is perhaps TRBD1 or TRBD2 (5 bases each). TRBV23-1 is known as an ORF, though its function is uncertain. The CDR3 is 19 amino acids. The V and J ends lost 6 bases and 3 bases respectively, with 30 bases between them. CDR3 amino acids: CASSQQGDRDPGKGYEQYF. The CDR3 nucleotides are TGCGCCAGCAGCCAACAAGGGGATAGGGACCCTGGGAAAGGCTACGAGCAGTACTTC.

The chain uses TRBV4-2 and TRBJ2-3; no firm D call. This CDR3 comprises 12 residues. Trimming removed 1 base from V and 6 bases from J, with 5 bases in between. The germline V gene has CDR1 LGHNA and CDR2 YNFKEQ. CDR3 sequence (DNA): TGTGCCAGCAGCCAAGGAGTGGATACGCAGTATTTT. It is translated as CASSQGVDTQYF.

The CDR3 bases are TGTGCCAGCCGAGTTACAGGGGGCCAGGACACTGAAGCTTTCTTT. It encodes CASRVTGGQDTEAFF. This chain uses TRBV7-3 with TRBJ1-1; 9 bases are a match to TRBD1. V lost 8 bases, J lost 3 bases, and 10 bases stayed unmatched. This CDR3 has 15 amino acids. The V gene's germline CDR1 is SGHTA and CDR2 FQGTGA.

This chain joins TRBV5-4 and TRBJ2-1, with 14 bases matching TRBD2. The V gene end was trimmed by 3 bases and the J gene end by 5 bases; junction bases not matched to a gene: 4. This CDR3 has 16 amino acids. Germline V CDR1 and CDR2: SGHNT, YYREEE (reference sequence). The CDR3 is CASSSTSGRADNEQFF. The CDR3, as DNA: TGTGCCAGCAGCTCGACTAGCGGGAGGGCCGACAATGAGCAGTTCTTC. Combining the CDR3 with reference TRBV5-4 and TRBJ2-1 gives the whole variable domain ETGVTQSPTHLIKTRGQQVTLRCSSQSGHNTVSWYQQALGQGPQFIFQYYREEENGRGNFPPRFSGLQFPNYSSELNVNALELDDSALYLCASSSTSGRADNEQFFGPGTRLTVL.

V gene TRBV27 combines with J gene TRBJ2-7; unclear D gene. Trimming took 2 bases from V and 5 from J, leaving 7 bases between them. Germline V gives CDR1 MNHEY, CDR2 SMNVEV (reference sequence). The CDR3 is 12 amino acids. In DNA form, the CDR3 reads TGTGCCAGCAGTTTACTCCTGGACGAGCAGTACTTC. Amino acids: CASSLLLDEQYF.

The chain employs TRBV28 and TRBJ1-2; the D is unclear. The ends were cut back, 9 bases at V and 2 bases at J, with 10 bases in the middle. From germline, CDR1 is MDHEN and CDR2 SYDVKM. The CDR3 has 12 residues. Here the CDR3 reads CASRTTNYGYTF. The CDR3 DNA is TGTGCCAGTCGGACCACCAACTATGGCTACACCTTC.